The present TCR beta chain was sequenced within a study of T cell changes during pregnancy in multiple sclerosis. Trimming took off 4 bases at V and 1 base at J, with 7 bases between the two ends. Germline V gene lookup returns CDR1 SNHLY and CDR2 FYNNEI. The CDR3 consists of 13 residues. Assay used: immunoSEQ multiplex PCR; TCRdb lists only in-frame clones, some missing. The sample shows approximately 49,000 clones, approximately 85% of them seen only once. The rearrangement joins TRBV2 to TRBJ1-2; D gene unclear. Here the sequenced sample was CD4+ T cells from peripheral blood mononuclear cells, taken in the second trimester of pregnancy. This TCR was recovered from a female donor with multiple sclerosis, enrolled in a pregnancy study. CDR3 region: CASSVEDNYGYTF. CDR3 DNA: TGTGCCAGCAGTGTCGAGGATAACTATGGCTACACCTTC.